This T cell receptor (beta chain) was sequenced in a study of cytomegalovirus exposure and HLA in healthy donors. General study findings and limits: Reports indicated that the classifier achieved high specificity and sensitivity in diagnosing cytomegalovirus status. As a later analysis showed, a missense DCLRE1C variant was linked to trimming of TCR beta V- and J-genes.

PCR involved 60 Vbeta and 13 Jbeta primers. Method: immunoSEQ multiplex PCR; TCRdb's copy keeps in-frame clones and lacks some. The table has 100,000 or so clones, 70% to 80% seen once; the top ten hold more than 2%. This clone was counted a few times. The antigen is undetermined. Sequencing was done on a sample of PBMCs. The sequence derives from a human donor in good health.

The CDR3 reads CASSLDTNYGYTF. Here the CDR3 DNA reads TGTGCCAGCAGCTTGGACACTAACTATGGCTACACCTTC. V is TRBV7-9 and J is TRBJ1-2, with a weak D call TRBD1 (5 bases). The CDR3 runs to 13 residues. Looked up from germline, CDR1 is SEHNR and CDR2 is FQNEAQ (reference sequence). V dropped 3 bases and J dropped 0 bases, with 5 bases sitting between them.